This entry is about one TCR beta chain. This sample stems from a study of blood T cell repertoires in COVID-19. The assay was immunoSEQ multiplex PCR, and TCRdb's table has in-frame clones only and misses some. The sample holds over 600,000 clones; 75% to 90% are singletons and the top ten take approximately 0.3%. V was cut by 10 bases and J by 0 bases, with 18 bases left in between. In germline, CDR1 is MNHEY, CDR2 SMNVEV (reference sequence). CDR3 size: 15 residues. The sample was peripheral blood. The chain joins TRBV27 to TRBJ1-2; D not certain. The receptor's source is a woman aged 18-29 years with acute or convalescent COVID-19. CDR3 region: CATGAAGGANYGYTF. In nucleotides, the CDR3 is TGTGCCACCGGAGCGGCAGGTGGTGCTAACTATGGCTACACCTTC.